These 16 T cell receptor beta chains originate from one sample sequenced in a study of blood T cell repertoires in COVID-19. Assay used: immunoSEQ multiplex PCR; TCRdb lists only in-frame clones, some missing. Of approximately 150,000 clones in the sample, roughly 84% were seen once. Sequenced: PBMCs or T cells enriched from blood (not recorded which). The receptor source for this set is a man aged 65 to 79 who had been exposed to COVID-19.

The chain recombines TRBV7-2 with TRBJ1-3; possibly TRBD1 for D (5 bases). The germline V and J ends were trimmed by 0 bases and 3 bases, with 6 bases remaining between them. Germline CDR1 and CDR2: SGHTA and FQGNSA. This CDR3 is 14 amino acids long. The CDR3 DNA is TGTGCCAGCAGCTTAGCGGGGCTTGGAAACACCATATATTTT. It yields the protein CASSLAGLGNTIYF.

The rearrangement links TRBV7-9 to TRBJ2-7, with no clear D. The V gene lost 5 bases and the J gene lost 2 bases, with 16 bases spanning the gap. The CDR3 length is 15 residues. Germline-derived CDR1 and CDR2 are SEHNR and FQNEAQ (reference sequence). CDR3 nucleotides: TGTGCCAGCAGCCCAAGTCAGGCAAGAACCTACGAGCAGTACTTC. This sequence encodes CASSPSQARTYEQYF.

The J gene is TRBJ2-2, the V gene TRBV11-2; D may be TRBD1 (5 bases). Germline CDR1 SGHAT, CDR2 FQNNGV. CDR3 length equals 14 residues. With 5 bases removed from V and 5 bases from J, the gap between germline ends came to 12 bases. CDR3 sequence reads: CASSAKGWTGELFF. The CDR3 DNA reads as TGTGCCAGCAGCGCCAAGGGGTGGACCGGGGAGCTGTTTTTT.

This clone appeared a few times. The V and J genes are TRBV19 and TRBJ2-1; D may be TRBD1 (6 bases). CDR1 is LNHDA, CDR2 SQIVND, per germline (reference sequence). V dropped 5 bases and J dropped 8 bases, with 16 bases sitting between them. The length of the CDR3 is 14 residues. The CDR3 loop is CASSPEGRGHEQFF. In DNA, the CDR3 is TGTGCCAGTAGTCCCGAGGGCAGGGGCCATGAGCAGTTCTTC.

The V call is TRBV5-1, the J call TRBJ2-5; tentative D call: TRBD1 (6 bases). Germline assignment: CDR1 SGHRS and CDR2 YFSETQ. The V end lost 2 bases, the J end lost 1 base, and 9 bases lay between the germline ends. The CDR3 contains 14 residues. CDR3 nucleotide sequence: TGCGCCAGCAGCTTCACGACAGGCCAAGAGACCCAGTACTTC. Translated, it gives CASSFTTGQETQYF.

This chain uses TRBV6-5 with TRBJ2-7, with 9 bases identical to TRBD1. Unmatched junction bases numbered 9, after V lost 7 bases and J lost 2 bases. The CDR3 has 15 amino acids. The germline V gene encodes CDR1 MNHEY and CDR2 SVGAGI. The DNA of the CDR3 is TGTGCCAGCACCACATACAGGGGGCAAACCTACGAGCAGTACTTC. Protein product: CASTTYRGQTYEQYF.

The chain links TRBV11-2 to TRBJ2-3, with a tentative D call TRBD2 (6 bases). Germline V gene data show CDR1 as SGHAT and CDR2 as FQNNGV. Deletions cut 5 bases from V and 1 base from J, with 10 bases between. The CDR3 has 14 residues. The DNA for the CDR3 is TGTGCCAGCAGCCCGGGACTTGGCACAGATACGCAGTATTTT. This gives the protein CASSPGLGTDTQYF. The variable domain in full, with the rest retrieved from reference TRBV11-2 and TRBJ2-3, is EAGVAQSPRYKIIEKRQSVAFWCNPISGHATLYWYQQILGQGPKLLIQFQNNGVVDDSQLPKDRFSAERLKGVDSTLKIQPAKLEDSAVYLCASSPGLGTDTQYFGPGTRLTVL.

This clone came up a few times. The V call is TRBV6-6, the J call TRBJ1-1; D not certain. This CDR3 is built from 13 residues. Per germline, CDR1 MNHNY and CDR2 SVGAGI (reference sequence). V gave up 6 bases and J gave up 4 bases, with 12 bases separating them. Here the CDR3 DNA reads TGTGCCAGCAGCGGGGTGGGTGGCACTGAAGCTTTCTTT. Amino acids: CASSGVGGTEAFF.

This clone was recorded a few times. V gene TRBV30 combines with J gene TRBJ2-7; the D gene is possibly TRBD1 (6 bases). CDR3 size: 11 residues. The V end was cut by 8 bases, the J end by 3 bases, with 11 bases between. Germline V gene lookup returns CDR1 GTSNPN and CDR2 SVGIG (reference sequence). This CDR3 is CAAGRGYEQYF. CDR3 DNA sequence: TGTGCCGCAGGCAGGGGCTACGAGCAGTACTTC. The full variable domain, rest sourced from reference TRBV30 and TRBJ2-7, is SQTIHQWPATLVQPVGSPLSLECTVEGTSNPNLYWYRQAAGRGLQLLFYSVGIGQISSEVPQNLSASRPQDRQFILSSKKLLLSDSGFYLCAAGRGYEQYFGPGTRLTVT.

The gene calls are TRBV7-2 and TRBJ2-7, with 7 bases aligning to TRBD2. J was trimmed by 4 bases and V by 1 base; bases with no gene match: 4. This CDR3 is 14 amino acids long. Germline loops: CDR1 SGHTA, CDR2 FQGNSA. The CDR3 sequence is CASSLVEGGYEQYF. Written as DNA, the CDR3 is TGTGCCAGCAGCTTAGTTGAGGGAGGGTACGAGCAGTACTTC.

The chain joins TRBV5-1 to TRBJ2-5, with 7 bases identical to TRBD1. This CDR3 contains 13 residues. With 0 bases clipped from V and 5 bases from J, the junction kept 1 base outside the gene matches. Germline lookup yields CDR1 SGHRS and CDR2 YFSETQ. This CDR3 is CASSLDRGETQYF. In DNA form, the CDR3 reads TGCGCCAGCAGCTTGGACAGGGGCGAGACCCAGTACTTC. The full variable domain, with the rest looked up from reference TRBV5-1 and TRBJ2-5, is KAGVTQTPRYLIKTRGQQVTLSCSPISGHRSVSWYQQTPGQGLQFLFEYFSETQRNKGNFPGRFSGRQFSNSRSEMNVSTLELGDSALYLCASSLDRGETQYFGPGTRLLVL.

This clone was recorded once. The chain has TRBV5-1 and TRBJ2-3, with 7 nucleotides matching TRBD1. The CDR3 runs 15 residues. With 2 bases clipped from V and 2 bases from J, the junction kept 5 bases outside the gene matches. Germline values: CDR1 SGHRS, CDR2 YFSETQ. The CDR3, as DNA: TGCGCCAGCAGCTTCGGACAGGTCATCACAGATACGCAGTATTTT. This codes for CASSFGQVITDTQYF.

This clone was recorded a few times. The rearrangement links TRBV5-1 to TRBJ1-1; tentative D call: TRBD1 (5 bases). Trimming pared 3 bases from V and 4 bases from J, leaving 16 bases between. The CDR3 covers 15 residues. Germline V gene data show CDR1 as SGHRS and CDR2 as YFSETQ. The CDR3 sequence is CASSWGRGTGTEAFF. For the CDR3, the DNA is TGCGCCAGCAGCTGGGGTCGGGGGACGGGCACTGAAGCTTTCTTT.

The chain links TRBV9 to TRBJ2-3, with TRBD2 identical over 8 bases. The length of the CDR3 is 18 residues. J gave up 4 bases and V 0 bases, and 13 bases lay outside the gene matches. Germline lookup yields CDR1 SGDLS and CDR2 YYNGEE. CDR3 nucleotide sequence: TGTGCCAGCAGCGTAGGAGCTTCCCTAGCGGGCAGGTCAGATACGCAGTATTTT. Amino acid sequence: CASSVGASLAGRSDTQYF.

The CDR3 spells CASNLGRGYEQYF. The DNA for the CDR3 is TGTGCCAGCAACCTCGGGAGGGGCTACGAGCAGTACTTC. V and J are TRBV6-5 and TRBJ2-7; 8 nucleotides agree with TRBD2. The CDR3 length is 13 residues. The trim removed 7 bases at V and 3 bases at J, leaving 5 bases unmatched. CDR1 is MNHEY and CDR2 is SVGAGI in the germline V gene.

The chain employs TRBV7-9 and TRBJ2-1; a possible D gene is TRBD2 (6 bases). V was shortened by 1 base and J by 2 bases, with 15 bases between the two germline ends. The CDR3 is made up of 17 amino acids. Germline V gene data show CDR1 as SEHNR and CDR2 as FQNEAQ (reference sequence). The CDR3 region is CASSLDWWRETYNEQFF. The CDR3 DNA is TGTGCCAGCAGCTTAGATTGGTGGAGGGAGACCTACAATGAGCAGTTCTTC.